This TCR beta chain was sequenced for a study of PD-1 blockade in classical Hodgkin lymphoma (dated by TCRdb to the early 2020s). For context, the study as a whole: Nivolumab dosing was 3 mg/kg intravenously every 2 weeks, continuing until either disease progression or unacceptable toxicity. The study used CyTOF and TCR beta sequencing to define a peripheral blood immune signature of response to PD-1 blockade in classical Hodgkin lymphoma.

On this clone itself: Its antigen is still unknown. Base qualities are not at hand, and no much larger clone is one base apart.

The Qiagen DNeasy kit was used to extract genomic DNA both from unsorted PBMCs and from the negatively selected CD4+ and CD8+ fractions. Amplification of TCR beta CDR3 regions was done by immunoSEQ multiplex PCR with primers that anneal to V and J segments. A synthetic immune receptor repertoire was used to minimize amplification bias, and remaining bias was computationally removed after sequencing. As for the authors' bioinformatics: Repertoire diversity was quantified as the Shannon entropy index using custom Python scripts. Unsorted, CD4+ and CD8+ repertoires were examined separately, except in combined analyses, for which CD4+ and CD8+ sequences were merged in silico. Clonal expansion was defined as a frequency increase of at least 2-fold after treatment compared with C1D1, and clones undetected at baseline were assigned a pseudocount of 0.5. Singleton clones were defined as clones with 0 or 1 copy at C1D1, and non-singleton clones were defined as clones with 2 or more copies. Clones expanded in unsorted samples were labelled as CD4+, CD8+ or unknown by matching protein sequences in sorted samples from the same patient. Wilcoxon tests on paired samples were used to test changes in diversity from C1D1 to C4D1. Here the immuneACCESS table is served through TCRdb, limited to in-frame sequences with V and J called. Missing clones are a known gap in these copies; in checked studies unresolved V genes cover under half, and the rest lacks a known reason. That table gives V, J and clone size, and the DNA gave D and trimming. In this sample the table shows tens of thousands of clones, around 78% of which occur a single time. Of the sample, less than 40% falls within the top ten clones.

The time point label, read with the paper, signifies: cycle 4 day 1 (C4D1), after about 6 weeks of nivolumab. Every trial patient had relapsed after autologous stem cell transplantation, and cohorts A, B and C differed in prior brentuximab vedotin exposure. The trial cohort comprised some 60 patients with relapsed/refractory classical Hodgkin lymphoma whose best overall responses were complete response, partial response or progressive disease. Single-agent nivolumab was administered to trial patients in the multi-cohort phase II CheckMate 205 trial. Best overall response was determined by an independent review committee according to the 2007 International Working Group response criteria. Trial PBMCs were obtained immediately prior to nivolumab initiation (C1D1) and on therapy at cycle 2 day 1 and cycle 4 day 1. Peripheral blood was collected in 8 mL Vacutainer Cell Preparation Tubes, from which PBMCs were isolated by centrifugation and then cryopreserved.

Overall study results and their limits: The study was limited to a single clinical trial cohort, and causes of repertoire differences, possibly disease activity or prior therapy, remained undefined. By C4D1, a significant rise was seen in CD4+ TCR diversity but not in CD8+ TCR diversity (p=0.0027 vs p=0.16), and the rise was most apparent among complete responders (p=0.02). Baseline diversity similar to that of newly diagnosed patients was observed in trial patients achieving complete response, whereas significantly lower diversity was observed in partial responders and progressors. Baseline TCR diversity was reported as lower in newly diagnosed patients than in healthy donors, and lower still in relapsed/refractory patients. Lower diversity was seen in patients whose nivolumab began less than 1 year after ASCT, and these patients were left out of later analyses so that immune reconstitution would not confound the results.

Its CDR3 holds 15 amino acids, cysteine through phenylalanine. The entry retains the CDR3 DNA only, 45 bases that are in frame from base 1. A distance of 7 bases separates the germline ends of V and J, which lose 1 base and 1 base respectively. The germline V gene gives CDR1 as SGHTA and CDR2 as FQGNSA. The sequencing used peripheral blood mononuclear cells (PBMCs), collected before the fourth cycle of nivolumab. The rearranged segments are TRBV7-2 and TRBJ2-2; a weak D assignment points to TRBD1 (5 bases agree). This TCR came from a human donor with classical Hodgkin lymphoma. The CDR3 protein is CASSLGQLNTGELFF. The bases read TGTGCCAGCAGCTTAGGACAGCTGAACACCGGGGAGCTGTTTTTT.